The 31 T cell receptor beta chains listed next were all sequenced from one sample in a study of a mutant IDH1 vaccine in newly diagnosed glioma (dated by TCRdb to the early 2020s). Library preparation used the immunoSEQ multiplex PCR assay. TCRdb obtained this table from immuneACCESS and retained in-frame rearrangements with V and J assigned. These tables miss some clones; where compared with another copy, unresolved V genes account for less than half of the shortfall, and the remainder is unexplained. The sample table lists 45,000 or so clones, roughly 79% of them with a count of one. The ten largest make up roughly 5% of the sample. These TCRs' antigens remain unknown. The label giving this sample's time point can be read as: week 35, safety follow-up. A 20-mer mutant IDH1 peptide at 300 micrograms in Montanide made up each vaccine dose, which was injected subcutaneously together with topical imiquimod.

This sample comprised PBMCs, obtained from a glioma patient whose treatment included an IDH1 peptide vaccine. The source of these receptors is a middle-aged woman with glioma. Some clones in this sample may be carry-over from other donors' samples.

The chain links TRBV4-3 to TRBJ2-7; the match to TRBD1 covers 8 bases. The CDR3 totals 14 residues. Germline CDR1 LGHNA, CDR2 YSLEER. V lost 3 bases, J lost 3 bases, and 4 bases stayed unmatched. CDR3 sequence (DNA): TGCGCCAGCAGCCAGGGAGGACAGGGCTACGAGCAGTACTTC. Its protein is CASSQGGQGYEQYF.

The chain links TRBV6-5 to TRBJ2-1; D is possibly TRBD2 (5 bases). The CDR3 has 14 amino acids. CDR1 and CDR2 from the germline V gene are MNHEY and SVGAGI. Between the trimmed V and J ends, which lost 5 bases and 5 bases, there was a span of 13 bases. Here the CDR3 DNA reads TGTGCCAGCAGTCCTCTAACTAGAGACAATGAGCAGTTCTTC. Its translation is CASSPLTRDNEQFF.

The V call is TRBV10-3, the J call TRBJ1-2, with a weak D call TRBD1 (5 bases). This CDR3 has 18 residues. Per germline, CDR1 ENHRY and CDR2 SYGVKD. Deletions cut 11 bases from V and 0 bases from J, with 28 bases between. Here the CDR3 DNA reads TGTGCCCCCCACCGACAGAAGCCTTCCTATCCCACTAACTATGGCTACACCTTC. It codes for CAPHRQKPSYPTNYGYTF.

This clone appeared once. The CDR3 protein is CASSQALRAGTGDTQYF. The CDR3 DNA reads TGTGCCAGCAGCCAAGCCCTGAGAGCGGGGACGGGAGATACGCAGTATTTT. The rearrangement joins TRBV4-2 to TRBJ2-3; TRBD2 matches 7 bases. The CDR3 runs 17 residues. Losses at the gene ends were 1 base for V and 5 bases for J; bases not matched to a gene: 12. From germline, CDR1 is LGHNA and CDR2 YNFKEQ.

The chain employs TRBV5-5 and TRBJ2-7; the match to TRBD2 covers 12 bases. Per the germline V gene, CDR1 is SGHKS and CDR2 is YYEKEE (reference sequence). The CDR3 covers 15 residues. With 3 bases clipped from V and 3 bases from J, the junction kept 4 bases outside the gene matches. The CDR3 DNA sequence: TGTGCCAGCAGCTCGGGACTAGCGGGTCGCTACGAGCAGTACTTC. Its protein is CASSSGLAGRYEQYF.

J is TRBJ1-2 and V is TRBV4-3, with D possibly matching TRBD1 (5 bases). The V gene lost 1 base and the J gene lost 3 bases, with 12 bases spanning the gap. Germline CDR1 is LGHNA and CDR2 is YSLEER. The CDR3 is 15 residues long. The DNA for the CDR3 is TGCGCCAGCAGCCAAGCCTGGGGGTCTGACTATGGCTACACCTTC. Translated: CASSQAWGSDYGYTF.

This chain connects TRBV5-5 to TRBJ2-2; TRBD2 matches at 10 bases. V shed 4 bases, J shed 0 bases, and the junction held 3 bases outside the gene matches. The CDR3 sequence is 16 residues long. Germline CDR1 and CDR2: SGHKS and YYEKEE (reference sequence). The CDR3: CASSTGLAANTGELFF. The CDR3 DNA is TGTGCCAGCAGCACAGGACTAGCGGCGAACACCGGGGAGCTGTTTTTT.

DNA for the CDR3: TGCGCCAGCAGCCCCCTCGGGCAGGGGGCAGGTGGCTACACCTTC. Residues: CASSPLGQGAGGYTF. V and J are TRBV4-1 and TRBJ1-2, with TRBD1 identical over 8 bases. V dropped 4 bases and J dropped 7; count of bases not matched to a gene: 11. Germline V gene lookup returns CDR1 MGHRA and CDR2 YSYEKL. The CDR3 length is 15 residues.

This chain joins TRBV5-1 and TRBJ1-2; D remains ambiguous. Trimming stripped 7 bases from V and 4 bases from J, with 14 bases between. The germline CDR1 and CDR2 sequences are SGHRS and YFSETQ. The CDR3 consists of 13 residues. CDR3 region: CASAPVPVYGYTF. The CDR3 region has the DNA TGCGCCAGCGCCCCAGTTCCAGTCTATGGCTACACCTTC. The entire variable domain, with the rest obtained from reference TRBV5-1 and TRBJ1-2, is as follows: KAGVTQTPRYLIKTRGQQVTLSCSPISGHRSVSWYQQTPGQGLQFLFEYFSETQRNKGNFPGRFSGRQFSNSRSEMNVSTLELGDSALYLCASAPVPVYGYTFGSGTRLTVV.

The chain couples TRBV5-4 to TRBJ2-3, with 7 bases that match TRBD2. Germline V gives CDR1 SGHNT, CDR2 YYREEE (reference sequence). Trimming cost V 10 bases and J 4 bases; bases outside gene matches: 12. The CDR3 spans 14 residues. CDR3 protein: CAVSEVAGADTQYF. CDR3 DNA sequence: TGTGCCGTATCAGAGGTTGCGGGGGCAGATACGCAGTATTTT.

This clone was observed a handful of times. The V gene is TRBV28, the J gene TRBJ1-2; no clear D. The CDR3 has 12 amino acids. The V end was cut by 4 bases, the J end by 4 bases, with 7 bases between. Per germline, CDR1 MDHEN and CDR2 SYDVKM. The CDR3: CASSYETYGYTF. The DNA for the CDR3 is TGTGCCAGCAGTTATGAGACCTATGGCTACACCTTC.

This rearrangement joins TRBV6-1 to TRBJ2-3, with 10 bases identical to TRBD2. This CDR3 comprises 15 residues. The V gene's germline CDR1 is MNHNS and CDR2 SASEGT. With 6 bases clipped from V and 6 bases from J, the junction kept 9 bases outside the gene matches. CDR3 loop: CASRIPSGSSDTQYF. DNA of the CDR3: TGTGCCAGCAGGATTCCTAGCGGGAGTAGCGATACGCAGTATTTT.

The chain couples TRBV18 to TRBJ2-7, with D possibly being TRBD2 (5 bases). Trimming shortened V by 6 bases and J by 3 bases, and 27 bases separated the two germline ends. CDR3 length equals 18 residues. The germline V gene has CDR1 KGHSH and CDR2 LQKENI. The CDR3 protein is CASSLKSINPGDLYEQYF. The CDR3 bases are TGTGCCAGCTCCCTGAAATCAATCAACCCCGGGGATCTCTACGAGCAGTACTTC.

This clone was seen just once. The CDR3 nucleotides are TGTGCCAGCAGCCCCCGGGACCGCCCGAGCACAGATACGCAGTATTTT. Protein sequence: CASSPRDRPSTDTQYF. The chain links TRBV5-4 to TRBJ2-3, with D perhaps matching TRBD1 or TRBD2 (5 bases each). Germline V gene data show CDR1 as SGHNT and CDR2 as YYREEE (reference sequence). This CDR3 has 16 amino acids. Trimming removed 4 bases from V and 0 bases from J, with 15 bases in between.

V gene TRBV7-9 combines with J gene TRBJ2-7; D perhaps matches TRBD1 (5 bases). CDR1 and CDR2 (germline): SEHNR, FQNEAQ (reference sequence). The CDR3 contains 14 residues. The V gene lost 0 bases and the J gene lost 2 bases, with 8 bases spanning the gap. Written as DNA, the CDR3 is TGTGCCAGCAGCTTAGCGACAGTTCCCTACGAGCAGTACTTC. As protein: CASSLATVPYEQYF.

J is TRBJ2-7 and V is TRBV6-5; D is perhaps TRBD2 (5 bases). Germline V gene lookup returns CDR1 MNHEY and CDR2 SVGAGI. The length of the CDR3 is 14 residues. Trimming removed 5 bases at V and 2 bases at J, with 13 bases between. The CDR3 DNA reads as TGTGCCAGCAGTCCCAGACTACCAACCTACGAGCAGTACTTC. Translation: CASSPRLPTYEQYF.

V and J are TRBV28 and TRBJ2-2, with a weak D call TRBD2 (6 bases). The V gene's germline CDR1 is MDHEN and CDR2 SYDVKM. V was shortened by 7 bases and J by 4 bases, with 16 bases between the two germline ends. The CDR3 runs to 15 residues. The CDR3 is CASTPGGAGTGELFF. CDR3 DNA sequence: TGTGCCAGCACCCCGGGCGGGGCAGGCACCGGGGAGCTGTTTTTT.

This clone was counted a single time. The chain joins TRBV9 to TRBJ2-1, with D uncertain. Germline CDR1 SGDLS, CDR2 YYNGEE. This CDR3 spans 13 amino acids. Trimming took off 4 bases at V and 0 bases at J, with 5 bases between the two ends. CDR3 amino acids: CASSPPSYNEQFF. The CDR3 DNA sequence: TGTGCCAGCAGCCCCCCCTCCTACAATGAGCAGTTCTTC.

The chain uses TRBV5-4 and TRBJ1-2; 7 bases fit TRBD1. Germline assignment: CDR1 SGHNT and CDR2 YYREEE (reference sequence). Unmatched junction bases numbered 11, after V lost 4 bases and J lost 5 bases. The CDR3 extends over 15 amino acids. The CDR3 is CASSHADRVTYGYTF. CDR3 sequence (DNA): TGTGCCAGCAGCCACGCCGACAGGGTGACTTATGGCTACACCTTC.

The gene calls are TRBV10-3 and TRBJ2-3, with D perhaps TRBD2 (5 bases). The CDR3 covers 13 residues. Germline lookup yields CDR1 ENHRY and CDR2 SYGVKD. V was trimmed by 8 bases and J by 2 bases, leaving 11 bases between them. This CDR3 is CAIREVATDTQYF. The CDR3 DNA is TGTGCCATCCGGGAAGTCGCCACAGATACGCAGTATTTT.

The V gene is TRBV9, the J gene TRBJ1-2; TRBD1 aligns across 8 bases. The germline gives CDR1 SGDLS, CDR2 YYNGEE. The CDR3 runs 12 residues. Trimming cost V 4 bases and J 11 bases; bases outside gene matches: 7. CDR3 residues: CASSSRQGSYTF. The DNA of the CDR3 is TGTGCCAGCAGCTCGAGACAGGGGAGTTACACCTTC.

CDR3 amino acids: CASSPGIAGTEDEQFF. The CDR3 nucleotides are TGTGCCAGTAGTCCAGGGATAGCGGGGACCGAGGATGAGCAGTTCTTC. The chain combines TRBV19 with TRBJ2-1; 8 bases align to TRBD2. The ends lost 5 bases at V and 8 bases at J; junction bases unmatched: 14. The CDR3 extends over 16 amino acids. Germline V CDR1 and CDR2: LNHDA, SQIVND (reference sequence). The variable domain in full, completed from reference TRBV19 and TRBJ2-1, reads DGGITQSPKYLFRKEGQNVTLSCEQNLNHDAMYWYRQDPGQGLRLIYYSQIVNDFQKGDIAEGYSVSREKKESFPLTVTSAQKNPTAFYLCASSPGIAGTEDEQFFGPGTRLTVL.

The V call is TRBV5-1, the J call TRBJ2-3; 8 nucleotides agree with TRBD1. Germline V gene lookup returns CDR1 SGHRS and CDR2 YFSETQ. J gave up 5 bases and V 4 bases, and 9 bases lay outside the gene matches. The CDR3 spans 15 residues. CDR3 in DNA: TGCGCCAGCAGCCGGAATGGACAGGGTGGAGATACGCAGTATTTT. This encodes CASSRNGQGGDTQYF.

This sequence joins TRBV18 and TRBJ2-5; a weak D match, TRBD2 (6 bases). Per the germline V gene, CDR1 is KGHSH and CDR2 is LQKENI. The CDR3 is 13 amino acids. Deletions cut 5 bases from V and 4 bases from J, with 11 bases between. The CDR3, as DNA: TGTGCCAGCTCAGGGGGGATTGGAGAGACCCAGTACTTC. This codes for CASSGGIGETQYF.

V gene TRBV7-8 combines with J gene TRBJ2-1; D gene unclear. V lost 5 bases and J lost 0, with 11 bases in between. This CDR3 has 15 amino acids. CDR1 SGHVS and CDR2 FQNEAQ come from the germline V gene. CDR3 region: CASSRTASSYNEQFF. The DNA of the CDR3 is TGTGCCAGCAGCCGGACGGCCAGCTCCTACAATGAGCAGTTCTTC. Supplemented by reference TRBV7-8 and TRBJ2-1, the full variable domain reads GAGVSQSPRYKVAKRGQDVALRCDPISGHVSLFWYQQALGQGPEFLTYFQNEAQLDKSGLPSDRFFAERPEGSVSTLKIQRTQQEDSAVYLCASSRTASSYNEQFFGPGTRLTVL.

The CDR3 here is CASSLAGEGEETQYF. CDR3 nucleotides: TGTGCCAGCAGCTTAGCGGGAGAAGGAGAAGAGACCCAGTACTTC. The V and J genes are TRBV7-9 and TRBJ2-5; D is perhaps TRBD2 (5 bases). The V gene's germline CDR1 is SEHNR and CDR2 FQNEAQ (reference sequence). Between the trimmed V and J ends, which lost 0 bases and 3 bases, there was a span of 11 bases. The CDR3 is 15 amino acids. The full variable domain, completed using reference TRBV7-9 and TRBJ2-5, is DTGVSQNPRHKITKRGQNVTFRCDPISEHNRLYWYRQTLGQGPEFLTYFQNEAQLEKSRLLSDRFSAERPKGSFSTLEIQRTEQGDSAMYLCASSLAGEGEETQYFGPGTRLLVL.

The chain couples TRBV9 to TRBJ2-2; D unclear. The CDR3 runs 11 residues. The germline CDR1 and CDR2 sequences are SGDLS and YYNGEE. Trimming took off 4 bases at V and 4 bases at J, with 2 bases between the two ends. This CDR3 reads CASSTTGELFF. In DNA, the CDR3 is TGTGCCAGCAGCACCACCGGGGAGCTGTTTTTT.

CDR3 sequence reads: CASSSRQYTEAFF. For the CDR3, the DNA is TGTGCCAGCAGCTCCCGACAGTACACTGAAGCTTTCTTT. The chain is built from TRBV7-3 and TRBJ1-1; the D gene is possibly TRBD1 (5 bases). V gave up 4 bases and J gave up 3 bases, with 9 bases separating them. The CDR3 runs to 13 residues. CDR1 is SGHTA, CDR2 FQGTGA, per germline.

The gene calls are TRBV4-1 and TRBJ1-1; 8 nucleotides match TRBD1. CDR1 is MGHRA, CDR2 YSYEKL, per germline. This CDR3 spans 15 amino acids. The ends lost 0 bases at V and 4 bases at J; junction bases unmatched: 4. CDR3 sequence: CASSQDGQGLTEAFF. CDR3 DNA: TGCGCCAGCAGCCAAGATGGACAGGGACTCACTGAAGCTTTCTTT.

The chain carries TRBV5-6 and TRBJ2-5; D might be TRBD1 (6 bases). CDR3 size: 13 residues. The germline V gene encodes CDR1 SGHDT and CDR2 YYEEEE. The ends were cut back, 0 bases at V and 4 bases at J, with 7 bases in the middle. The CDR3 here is CASSLGGRETQYF. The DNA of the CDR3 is TGTGCCAGCAGCTTGGGGGGGCGAGAGACCCAGTACTTC. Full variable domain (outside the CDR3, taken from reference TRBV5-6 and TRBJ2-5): DAGVTQSPTHLIKTRGQQVTLRCSPKSGHDTVSWYQQALGQGPQFIFQYYEEEERQRGNFPDRFSGHQFPNYSSELNVNALLLGDSALYLCASSLGGRETQYFGPGTRLLVL.

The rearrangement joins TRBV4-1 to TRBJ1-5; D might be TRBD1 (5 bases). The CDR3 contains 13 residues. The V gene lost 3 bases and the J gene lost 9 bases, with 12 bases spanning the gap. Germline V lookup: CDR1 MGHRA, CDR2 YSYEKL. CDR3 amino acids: CASSHTQGGPQHF. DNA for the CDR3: TGCGCCAGCAGCCATACTCAGGGCGGGCCCCAGCATTTT.